This T cell receptor beta chain was recorded in a study of T-cell reconstitution after alpha-beta-depleted transplantation in children. Study findings and constraints: After one year, T-cell counts and TCRbeta diversity mostly came from new T cells. Several hundred expanded graft clones reportedly supplied alpha-beta T cells about two months after transplant. TCRbeta diversity was high at day 60 in some patients (a result of surviving recipient T cells and thymic progenitors).

As it was prepared, the TCRbeta library received unique molecular identifiers. MiXCR was run by TCRdb on the PCR reads, yielding one entry per CDR3 protein. The data contain 200,000 or so distinct CDR3 sequences, around 8.4% of them singletons. This clonotype was seen a handful of times. Its antigen is undetermined. Source: PBMCs, mostly from graft donor cells, taken 360 days after TCRalphabeta/CD19-depleted stem cell transplant. The TCR sequence derives from a male patient between 2 and 10 years old who had a stem cell transplant for acute myeloid leukemia, so the T cells may come from the graft donor.

CDR3 sequence: CASSSPVAGVGYEQYF. The CDR3 DNA sequence: TGTGCCAGCAGCTCCCCCGTGGCGGGAGTGGGCTACGAGCAGTACTTC. This chain connects TRBV11-2 to TRBJ2-7, with TRBD2 matching over 7 bases. The germline V gene has CDR1 SGHAT and CDR2 FQNNGV. The V gene end was trimmed by 4 bases and the J gene end by 3 bases; junction bases not matched to a gene: 12. The length of the CDR3 is 16 residues.